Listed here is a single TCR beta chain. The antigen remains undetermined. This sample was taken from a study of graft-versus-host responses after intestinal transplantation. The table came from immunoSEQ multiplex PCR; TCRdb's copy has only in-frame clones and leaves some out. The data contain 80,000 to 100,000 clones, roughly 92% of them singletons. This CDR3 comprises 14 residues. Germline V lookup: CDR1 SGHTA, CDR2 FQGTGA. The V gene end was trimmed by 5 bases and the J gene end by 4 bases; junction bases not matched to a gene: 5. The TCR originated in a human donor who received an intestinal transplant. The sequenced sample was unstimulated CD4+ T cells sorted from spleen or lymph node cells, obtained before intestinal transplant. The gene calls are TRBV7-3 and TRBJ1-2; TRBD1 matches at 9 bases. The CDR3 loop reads CASSATGGGYGYTF. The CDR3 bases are TGTGCCAGCAGCGCCACAGGGGGCGGCTATGGCTACACCTTC.